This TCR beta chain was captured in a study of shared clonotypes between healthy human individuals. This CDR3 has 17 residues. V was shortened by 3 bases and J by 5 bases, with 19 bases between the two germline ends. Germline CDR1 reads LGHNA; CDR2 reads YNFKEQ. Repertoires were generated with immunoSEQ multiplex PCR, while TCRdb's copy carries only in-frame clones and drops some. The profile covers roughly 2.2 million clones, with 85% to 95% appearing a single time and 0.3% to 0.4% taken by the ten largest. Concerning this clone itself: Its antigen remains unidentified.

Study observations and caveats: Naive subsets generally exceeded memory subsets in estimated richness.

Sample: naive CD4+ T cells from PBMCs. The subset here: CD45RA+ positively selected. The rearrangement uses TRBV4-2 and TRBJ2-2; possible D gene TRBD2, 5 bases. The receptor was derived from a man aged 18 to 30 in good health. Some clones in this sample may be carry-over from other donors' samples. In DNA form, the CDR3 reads TGTGCCAGCAGCCACCCCCGGGGTGGTGCGTCAACCGGGGAGCTGTTTTTT. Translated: CASSHPRGGASTGELFF.